This T cell receptor beta chain was captured in a study of T cell responses to AZD1222 COVID-19 vaccine. Germline V CDR1 and CDR2: KGHSH, LQKENI. The length of the CDR3 is 14 residues. V was pared by 3 bases and J by 5 bases, with 3 bases of the junction left unmatched. The protocol was immunoSEQ multiplex PCR, while the TCRdb copy is restricted to in-frame clones and leaves out a portion. The table lists 250,000 to 300,000 clones, about 94% of them singletons. Points on this clone: Antigen unknown.

General study findings and limits: Nearly half of the spike-specific TCRs reportedly recognize variant regions that carry no mutations. None of the repertoires were sampled until the peak T cell response had passed.

This clonotype was obtained from an adult who received the AZD1222 COVID-19 vaccine. The specimen comprised peripheral blood, sampled 28 days after the second AZD1222 dose. The J gene is TRBJ1-2, the V gene TRBV18, with 10 bases aligning to TRBD1. The CDR3 region has the DNA TGTGCCAGCTCACCCGGGACAGGGGTATATGGCTACACCTTC. This translates into CASSPGTGVYGYTF.